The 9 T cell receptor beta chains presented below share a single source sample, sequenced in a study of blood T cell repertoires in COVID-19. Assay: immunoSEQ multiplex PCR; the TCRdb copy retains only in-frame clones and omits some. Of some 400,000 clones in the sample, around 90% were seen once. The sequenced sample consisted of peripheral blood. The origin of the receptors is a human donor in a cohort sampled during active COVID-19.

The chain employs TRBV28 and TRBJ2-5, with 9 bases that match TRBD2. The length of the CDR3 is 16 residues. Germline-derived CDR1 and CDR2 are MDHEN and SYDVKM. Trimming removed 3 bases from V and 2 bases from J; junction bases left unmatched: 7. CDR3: CASSLGLAGLQETQYF. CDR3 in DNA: TGTGCCAGCAGTTTGGGGCTAGCGGGACTTCAAGAGACCCAGTACTTC. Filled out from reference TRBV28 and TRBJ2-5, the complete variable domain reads DVKVTQSSRYLVKRTGEKVFLECVQDMDHENMFWYRQDPGLGLRLIYFSYDVKMKEKGDIPEGYSVSREKKERFSLILESASTNQTSMYLCASSLGLAGLQETQYFGPGTRLLVL.

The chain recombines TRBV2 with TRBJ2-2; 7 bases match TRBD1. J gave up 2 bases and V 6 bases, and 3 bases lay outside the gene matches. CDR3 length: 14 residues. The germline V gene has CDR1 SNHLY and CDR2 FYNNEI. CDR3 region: CASSGQANTGELFF. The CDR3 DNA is TGTGCCAGCAGCGGACAGGCTAACACCGGGGAGCTGTTTTTT.

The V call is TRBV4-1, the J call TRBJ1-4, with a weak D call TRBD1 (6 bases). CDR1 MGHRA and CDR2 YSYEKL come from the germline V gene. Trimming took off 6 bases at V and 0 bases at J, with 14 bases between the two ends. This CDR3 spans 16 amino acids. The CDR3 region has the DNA TGCGCCAGCAGTACACAGGGAAACCCAACTAATGAAAAACTGTTTTTT. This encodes CASSTQGNPTNEKLFF.

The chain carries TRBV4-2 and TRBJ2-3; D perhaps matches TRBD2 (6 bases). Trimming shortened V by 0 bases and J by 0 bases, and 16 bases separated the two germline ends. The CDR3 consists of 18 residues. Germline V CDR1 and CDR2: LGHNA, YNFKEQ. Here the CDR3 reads CASSQDAPGGSSTDTQYF. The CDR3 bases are TGTGCCAGCAGCCAAGACGCCCCCGGGGGATCTAGCACAGATACGCAGTATTTT.

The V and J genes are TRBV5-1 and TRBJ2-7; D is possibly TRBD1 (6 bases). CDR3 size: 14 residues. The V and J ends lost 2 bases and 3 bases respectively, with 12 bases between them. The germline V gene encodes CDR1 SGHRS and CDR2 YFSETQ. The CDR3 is CASSLLTGRYEQYF. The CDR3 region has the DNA TGCGCCAGCAGCTTACTAACAGGGCGCTACGAGCAGTACTTC.

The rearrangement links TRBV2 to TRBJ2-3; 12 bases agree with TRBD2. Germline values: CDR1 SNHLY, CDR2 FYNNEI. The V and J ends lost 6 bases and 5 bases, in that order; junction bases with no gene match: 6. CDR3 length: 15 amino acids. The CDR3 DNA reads TGTGCCAGCAGCCCGACTAGCGGGAGCGTAGATACGCAGTATTTT. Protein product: CASSPTSGSVDTQYF.

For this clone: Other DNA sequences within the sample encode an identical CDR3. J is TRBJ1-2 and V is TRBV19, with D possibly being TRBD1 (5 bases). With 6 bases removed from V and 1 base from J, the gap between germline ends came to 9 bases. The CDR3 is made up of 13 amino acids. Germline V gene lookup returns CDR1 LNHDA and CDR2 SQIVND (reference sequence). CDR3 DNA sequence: TGTGCCAGTAGGAGCCAGGGTAACTATGGCTACACCTTC. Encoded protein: CASRSQGNYGYTF.

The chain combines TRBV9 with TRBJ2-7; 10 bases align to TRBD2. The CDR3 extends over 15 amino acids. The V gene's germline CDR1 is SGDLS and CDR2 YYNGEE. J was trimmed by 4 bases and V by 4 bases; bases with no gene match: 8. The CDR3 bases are TGTGCCAGCAGCCCGAGCGGGAGGGCCGAGTACGAGCAGTACTTC. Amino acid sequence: CASSPSGRAEYEQYF.

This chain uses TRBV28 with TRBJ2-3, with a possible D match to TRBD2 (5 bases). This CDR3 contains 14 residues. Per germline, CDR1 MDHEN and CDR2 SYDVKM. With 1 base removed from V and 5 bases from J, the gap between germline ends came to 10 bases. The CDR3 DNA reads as TGTGCCAGCAGTTTATTCACGGGATTAGATACGCAGTATTTT. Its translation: CASSLFTGLDTQYF.